These 13 T cell receptor beta chains were all obtained from the same sample, sequenced in a study of shared clonotypes between healthy human individuals. Positive CCR7 selection of CD45RO-negative cells yielded the naive CD8 cells, and terminally differentiated effector memory CD45RA+ cells were excluded. Here immunoSEQ multiplex PCR was the method, and the copy in TCRdb shows in-frame clones only, minus some. The table lists 2 million to 2.5 million clones, about 95% of them singletons. The sample comprised naive CD8+ T cells sorted from blood. All receptors come from a man aged 18 to 35 in good health.

The chain couples TRBV4-1 to TRBJ1-4, with a tentative D call TRBD1 (5 bases). The V end was cut by 4 bases, the J end by 3 bases, with 15 bases between. CDR3 size: 16 residues. Germline assignment: CDR1 MGHRA and CDR2 YSYEKL. In DNA, the CDR3 is TGCGCCAGCAGCCTCAGGGAAAGCAAGGCTAATGAAAAACTGTTTTTT. Its translation is CASSLRESKANEKLFF.

This clone occurred once. The chain has TRBV10-3 and TRBJ1-3; weak D call: TRBD1 (5 bases). The V end lost 3 bases, the J end lost 4 bases, and 7 bases lay between the germline ends. This CDR3 contains 13 residues. Looked up from germline, CDR1 is ENHRY and CDR2 is SYGVKD. CDR3 bases: TGTGCCATCAGTGATGCAGGGGGAAACACCATATATTTT. Protein sequence: CAISDAGGNTIYF.

This rearrangement joins TRBV4-1 to TRBJ2-2; D assignment may be TRBD1 or TRBD2 (5 bases each). Germline assignment: CDR1 MGHRA and CDR2 YSYEKL. The CDR3 sequence is 17 residues long. V was shortened by 1 base and J by 1 base, with 13 bases between the two germline ends. The CDR3 sequence is CASSQGWGTVNTGELFF. CDR3 nucleotide sequence: TGCGCCAGCAGCCAAGGATGGGGGACGGTGAACACCGGGGAGCTGTTTTTT.

This clone was seen once. The genes are TRBV30 and TRBJ2-7; D ambiguous. The CDR3 is 13 amino acids. CDR1 and CDR2 (germline): GTSNPN, SVGIG (reference sequence). V shed 0 bases and J shed 1 base, with 7 bases lying between them. In DNA, the CDR3 is TGTGCCTGGAGTGTATTCAGTTCCTACGAGCAGTACTTC. Protein sequence: CAWSVFSSYEQYF.

V gene TRBV7-2 combines with J gene TRBJ2-4; D is unclear. Germline V lookup: CDR1 SGHTA, CDR2 FQGNSA. This CDR3 is built from 15 residues. Deletions cut 5 bases from V and 0 bases from J, with 11 bases between. The CDR3 spells CASSPAVEAKNIQYF. CDR3 DNA: TGTGCCAGCAGCCCGGCAGTTGAAGCCAAAAACATTCAGTACTTC.

The chain carries TRBV2 and TRBJ1-6, with 11 bases aligning to TRBD1. Germline V gene lookup returns CDR1 SNHLY and CDR2 FYNNEI. This CDR3 is 13 amino acids long. With V trimmed by 7 bases and J by 8 bases, 1 base remained unmatched. The CDR3 DNA is TGTGCCAGCATGGGACAGGGGGATTCACCCCTCCACTTT. Translation: CASMGQGDSPLHF.

Note on this clone: Other DNA sequences from this sample encode an identical CDR3 as well. The chain couples TRBV27 to TRBJ2-7, with a weak D call TRBD2 (5 bases). Germline V gene sequence: CDR1 MNHEY, CDR2 SMNVEV (reference sequence). There are 13 residues in the CDR3. Trimming left V 3 bases short and J 2 bases short, with 8 bases between. CDR3: CASSLRAPYEQYF. In DNA, the CDR3 is TGTGCCAGCAGTTTGCGGGCACCCTACGAGCAGTACTTC.

CDR3 residues: CATSSVIGQGGTDTQYF. The CDR3 DNA is TGTGCCACCAGCAGTGTAATAGGACAGGGGGGCACAGATACGCAGTATTTT. The V gene is TRBV15, the J gene TRBJ2-3; 10 bases are a match to TRBD1. The CDR3 sequence is 17 residues long. From germline, CDR1 is LNHNV and CDR2 YYDKDF (reference sequence). V shed 3 bases, J shed 1 base, and the junction held 7 bases outside the gene matches.

This clone was observed a single time. In DNA, the CDR3 is TGTGCCAGCAGCTTATTTACAGGCGCCTACAATGAGCAGTTCTTC. This sequence encodes CASSLFTGAYNEQFF. The chain couples TRBV7-9 to TRBJ2-1, with TRBD1 as a possible D gene (5 bases). CDR3 size: 15 residues. Germline values: CDR1 SEHNR, CDR2 FQNEAQ (reference sequence). Between the trimmed V and J ends, which lost 2 bases and 2 bases, there was a span of 10 bases.

The V gene is TRBV15, the J gene TRBJ1-1, with D hard to call. This CDR3 is built from 12 residues. The germline V gene encodes CDR1 LNHNV and CDR2 YYDKDF (reference sequence). The V gene lost 3 bases and the J gene lost 7 bases, with 9 bases spanning the gap. The chain's CDR3 is CATSSDGIEAFF. CDR3 coding DNA: TGTGCCACCAGCAGCGATGGGATTGAAGCTTTCTTT. Full variable domain (outside the CDR3, taken from reference TRBV15 and TRBJ1-1): DAMVIQNPRYQVTQFGKPVTLSCSQTLNHNVMYWYQQKSSQAPKLLFHYYDKDFNNEADTPDNFQSRRPNTSFCFLDIRSPGLGDTAMYLCATSSDGIEAFFGQGTRLTVV.

This chain links TRBV27 with TRBJ2-7, with a possible D match to TRBD2 (6 bases). V was cut by 6 bases and J by 4 bases, with 13 bases left in between. This CDR3 region has 13 residues. Germline values: CDR1 MNHEY, CDR2 SMNVEV (reference sequence). The CDR3 spells CASSSMGRYEQYF. In DNA form, the CDR3 reads TGTGCCAGCAGCTCGATGGGGAGGTACGAGCAGTACTTC.

The chain carries TRBV18 and TRBJ2-7; a weak D match, TRBD1 (6 bases). CDR1 and CDR2 from the germline V gene are KGHSH and LQKENI. There are 16 residues in the CDR3. Trimming took off 2 bases at V and 0 bases at J, with 14 bases between the two ends. As DNA, the CDR3 is TGTGCCAGCTCACCAGGTTGGGCAGGGGACTCCTACGAGCAGTACTTC. This translates into CASSPGWAGDSYEQYF.

This rearrangement joins TRBV28 to TRBJ1-1; 8 bases fit TRBD1. In germline, CDR1 is MDHEN, CDR2 SYDVKM. The CDR3 consists of 16 residues. Germline trimming cut 7 bases from V and 3 bases from J; bases unmatched to any gene: 13. This CDR3 is CASIRPGGLWDTEAFF. The CDR3 DNA reads TGTGCCAGCATCCGGCCAGGGGGCCTTTGGGACACTGAAGCTTTCTTT.